Listed below are T cell receptor beta chains from one sample, sequenced in a study of cytomegalovirus exposure and HLA in healthy donors. Sequenced by immunoSEQ multiplex PCR; TCRdb stores in-frame clones only, minus some. In the table there are about 200,000 clones, roughly 90% of which are singletons. The sequencing sample was made of PBMCs. Receptors originate from a woman younger than 45 in good health and CMV-seronegative. The CDR3 runs from the conserved cysteine through the conserved F or W. Each record gives: clone size, D gene, J gene, V gene, CDR3 protein, CDR3 DNA. D genes are given only for firm matches. For some rows the clone size is stated as once, few or many, or as a class when expanded; others skip it.

-,TRBD1,TRBJ2-2,TRBV6-5,CASLGQGRHGELFF,TGTGCCAGCCTCGGACAGGGAAGGCACGGGGAGCTGTTTTTT
once,-,TRBJ2-5,TRBV28,CASSTDFQETQYF,TGTGCCAGCAGTACGGACTTCCAAGAGACCCAGTACTTC
-,TRBD1,TRBJ1-1,TRBV6-5,CATLRTGGTEAFF,TGTGCCACCCTCCGGACAGGGGGGACTGAAGCTTTCTTT
few,-,TRBJ1-2,TRBV11-2,CASSLAGGASVYTF,TGTGCCAGCAGCTTAGCGGGGGGCGCGTCTGTGTACACCTTC
-,TRBD1,TRBJ2-5,TRBV15,CATSHGETGGSETQYF,TGTGCCACCAGTCACGGGGAGACAGGGGGAAGCGAGACCCAGTACTTC
-,-,TRBJ1-3,TRBV28,CASSFRTASGNTIYF,TGTGCCAGCAGTTTTCGGACAGCCTCTGGAAACACCATATATTTT
-,TRBD2,TRBJ2-5,TRBV6-6,CASSYSGTSGTGTQYF,TGTGCCAGCAGTTACTCCGGGACTAGCGGGACCGGGACCCAGTACTTC
-,-,TRBJ2-7,TRBV27,CASSFRLGEQYF,TGTGCCAGCAGTTTCAGACTAGGCGAGCAGTACTTC
-,-,TRBJ1-1,TRBV29-1,CSVLKGGTEAFF,TGCAGCGTTCTCAAAGGGGGCACTGAAGCTTTCTTT
once,TRBD1,TRBJ1-1,TRBV28,CASSARGLVNTEAFF,TGTGCCAGCAGTGCGAGGGGGCTGGTGAACACTGAAGCTTTCTTT
-,TRBD1,TRBJ2-1,TRBV27,CASSLILRAGGQDEQFF,TGTGCCAGCAGTTTAATTTTAAGGGCAGGGGGCCAAGATGAGCAGTTCTTC
-,-,TRBJ1-3,TRBV6-1,CASSPSGNTIYF,TGTGCCAGCAGCCCCTCGGGAAACACCATATATTTT
-,-,TRBJ2-7,TRBV12-1,CASNLSSSRSYEQYF,TGTGCCAGCAACTTGTCGTCTAGCAGGTCCTACGAGCAGTACTTC
-,-,TRBJ2-3,TRBV29-1,CSVEEGSTDTQYF,TGCAGCGTGGAGGAAGGGAGCACAGATACGCAGTATTTT
-,-,TRBJ2-5,TRBV27,CASSSTGTGGETQYF,TGTGCCAGCAGTAGTACCGGGACTGGCGGAGAGACCCAGTACTTC
once,-,TRBJ2-1,TRBV7-9,CASSLWEQRAYNEQFF,TGTGCCAGCAGCTTATGGGAACAGCGGGCCTACAATGAGCAGTTCTTC
few,-,TRBJ1-5,TRBV5-8,CASSPRTGNQPQHF,TGTGCCAGCAGCCCCCGGACAGGCAATCAGCCCCAGCATTTT
-,-,TRBJ2-5,TRBV14,CASSRIGGTYQETQYF,TGTGCCAGCTCCAGAATAGGGGGAACGTACCAAGAGACCCAGTACTTC
-,TRBD1,TRBJ1-1,TRBV29-1,CSVDRVRGTEAFF,TGCAGCGTGGACAGGGTAAGGGGCACTGAAGCTTTCTTT
-,-,TRBJ2-3,TRBV15,CATSNPPEGADTQYF,TGTGCCACCAGCAATCCACCCGAGGGGGCAGATACGCAGTATTTT
-,-,TRBJ1-1,TRBV28,CASVSRVNTEAFF,TGTGCCAGCGTTTCCCGGGTGAACACTGAAGCTTTCTTT
-,-,TRBJ2-2,TRBV28,CASSLQNTGELFF,TGTGCCAGCAGTTTACAGAACACCGGGGAGCTGTTTTTT
-,TRBD2,TRBJ2-1,TRBV4-1,CASSPGLATYNEQFF,TGCGCCAGCAGCCCGGGACTAGCGACCTACAATGAGCAGTTCTTC
-,TRBD2,TRBJ2-1,TRBV18,CASSASGSGNEQFF,TGTGCCAGCTCCGCTAGCGGGAGCGGTAATGAGCAGTTCTTC
-,-,TRBJ2-1,TRBV7-8,CASSFQAGYNEQFF,TGTGCCAGCAGCTTCCAAGCGGGCTACAATGAGCAGTTCTTC
-,-,TRBJ1-4,TRBV5-1,CASSLAGSTDEKLFF,TGCGCCAGCAGCTTGGCAGGTTCCACGGATGAAAAACTGTTTTTT
-,-,TRBJ2-1,TRBV2,CASSYRQETGRNRNEQFF,TGTGCCAGCAGTTACCGACAAGAAACAGGGAGAAACCGCAATGAGCAGTTCTTC
-,-,TRBJ2-7,TRBV2,CASRVFGPRGEQYF,TGTGCCAGCAGGGTTTTCGGACCTCGGGGCGAGCAGTACTTC
-,TRBD1,TRBJ2-1,TRBV5-1,CASSFSGQGLANEQFF,TGCGCCAGCAGCTTCTCGGGACAGGGCTTGGCCAATGAGCAGTTCTTC
-,-,TRBJ2-5,TRBV28,CASRTWGGGTQYF,TGTGCCAGCAGGACCTGGGGAGGAGGGACCCAGTACTTC
-,-,TRBJ2-2,TRBV7-8,CASRFGSGELFF,TGTGCCAGCAGATTCGGGTCCGGGGAGCTGTTTTTT
-,TRBD2,TRBJ2-2,TRBV5-1,CASSLVSGGARGELFF,TGCGCCAGCAGCTTGGTTAGCGGGGGGGCCCGCGGGGAGCTGTTTTTT
-,TRBD1,TRBJ2-7,TRBV11-2,CASSLSRDSFYEQYF,TGTGCCAGCAGCTTATCTAGGGACAGCTTCTACGAGCAGTACTTC
-,-,TRBJ1-1,TRBV28,CASSLPREGRTEAFF,TGTGCCAGCAGTCTCCCCCGGGAAGGAAGAACTGAAGCTTTCTTT
-,TRBD1,TRBJ1-1,TRBV29-1,CSVELQDRDPTEAFF,TGCAGCGTTGAGCTGCAGGACAGGGATCCCACTGAAGCTTTCTTT
-,TRBD1,TRBJ2-1,TRBV11-2,CASSFGTGGGSYNEQFF,TGTGCCAGCAGCTTCGGGACAGGGGGCGGCTCCTACAATGAGCAGTTCTTC
-,TRBD1,TRBJ2-5,TRBV7-9,CASSLIDRVAETQYF,TGTGCCAGCAGCTTAATCGACAGGGTAGCAGAGACCCAGTACTTC
-,TRBD2,TRBJ2-1,TRBV7-9,CASSPSPTSAKQFF,TGTGCCAGCAGCCCCTCACCGACTAGCGCCAAGCAGTTCTTC
-,-,TRBJ2-3,TRBV5-1,CASSSGIAGDTQYF,TGCGCCAGCAGCTCCGGGATAGCAGGAGATACGCAGTATTTT
-,-,TRBJ2-7,TRBV5-1,CASSLDGAYEQYF,TGCGCCAGCAGCCTCGACGGAGCCTACGAGCAGTACTTC
-,-,TRBJ2-1,TRBV9,CASSRGGARDEQFF,TGTGCCAGCAGCCGTGGAGGGGCGCGGGATGAGCAGTTCTTC
few,-,TRBJ1-2,TRBV15,CATSRTTGLLNHTF,TGTGCCACCAGCAGAACCACGGGACTACTAAACCACACCTTC
-,-,TRBJ2-3,TRBV2,CASSDVTSTDTQYF,TGTGCCAGCAGTGACGTTACTAGCACAGATACGCAGTATTTT
-,TRBD1,TRBJ1-1,TRBV6-5,CASGYRGNTEAFF,TGTGCCAGCGGGTACAGGGGGAACACTGAAGCTTTCTTT
few,-,TRBJ2-5,TRBV5-6,CASSPGLIQETQYF,TGTGCCAGCAGCCCAGGACTGATCCAAGAGACCCAGTACTTC
few,TRBD1,TRBJ2-2,TRBV2,CASNNRGPANTGELFF,TGTGCCAGCAACAACAGGGGTCCCGCGAACACCGGGGAGCTGTTTTTT
-,TRBD2,TRBJ2-3,TRBV7-3,CASSSLAGSDTQYF,TGTGCCAGCAGCTCGCTAGCGGGCTCCGATACGCAGTATTTT
-,-,TRBJ1-2,TRBV9,CASSVGTSNYGYTF,TGTGCCAGCAGCGTAGGGACTTCTAACTATGGCTACACCTTC
once,TRBD1,TRBJ2-7,TRBV6-6,CASSPPGQGSYEQYF,TGTGCCAGCAGTCCTCCCGGACAGGGCTCCTACGAGCAGTACTTC